Listed here are 25 T cell receptor beta chains from one sample, sequenced in a study of shared clonotypes between healthy human individuals. TCRdb's copy holds only in-frame clones and misses some; the assay was immunoSEQ multiplex PCR. Of around 700,000 clones in the sample, around 67% are singletons; the top ten hold approximately 1.7%. Sequencing was done on a sample of memory CD4+ T cells sorted from blood. Subset given: CD45RA-negative fraction. These receptors originate from a woman aged 25 to 45 in good health.

Ten or more counts support this clone. The genes are TRBV28 and TRBJ1-2, with D unresolved. Germline CDR1 and CDR2: MDHEN and SYDVKM. V lost 4 bases and J 8 bases, leaving 23 bases between the germline ends. This CDR3 comprises 16 residues. The CDR3 DNA is TGTGCCAGCAGTTCTTTCGACGGCGGACTCATAAGAGGCTACACCTTC. Translating gives CASSSFDGGLIRGYTF.

This clone was seen only once. V and J are TRBV5-6 and TRBJ1-1, with D possibly matching TRBD1 (6 bases). The length of the CDR3 is 14 residues. Trimming left V 4 bases short and J 1 base short, with 11 bases between. CDR1 and CDR2 from the germline V gene are SGHDT and YYEEEE. The CDR3 reads CASSARGRNTEAFF. The CDR3, as DNA: TGTGCCAGCAGCGCTAGGGGGAGGAACACTGAAGCTTTCTTT.

J is TRBJ2-3 and V is TRBV5-1; D gene ambiguous. Germline V gene data show CDR1 as SGHRS and CDR2 as YFSETQ. With 6 bases removed from V and 4 bases from J, the gap between germline ends came to 15 bases. There are 14 residues in the CDR3. The CDR3 bases are TGCGCCAGCAAAAGGTCCTTGGGGTCAGATACGCAGTATTTT. Translating it yields CASKRSLGSDTQYF. Using reference TRBV5-1 and TRBJ2-3 for the parts outside the CDR3, the full variable domain is KAGVTQTPRYLIKTRGQQVTLSCSPISGHRSVSWYQQTPGQGLQFLFEYFSETQRNKGNFPGRFSGRQFSNSRSEMNVSTLELGDSALYLCASKRSLGSDTQYFGPGTRLTVL.

The rearrangement joins TRBV9 to TRBJ2-3; a possible D gene is TRBD1 (6 bases). The CDR3 runs to 15 residues. V shed 7 bases and J shed 2 bases, with 17 bases lying between them. Germline values: CDR1 SGDLS, CDR2 YYNGEE. CDR3 sequence (DNA): TGTGCCAGCGGAGGAGGCAGGGGATCCACAGATACGCAGTATTTT. This sequence encodes CASGGGRGSTDTQYF.

V gene TRBV6-1 combines with J gene TRBJ2-1, with 9 bases fitting TRBD2. V gave up 5 bases and J gave up 13 bases; unmatched junction bases: 3. Germline CDR1 reads MNHNS; CDR2 reads SASEGT. The CDR3 runs to 11 residues. The CDR3 DNA reads TGTGCCAGCAGTAATAGCGGGAGCCAGTTCTTC. Amino acid sequence: CASSNSGSQFF.

The chain carries TRBV29-1 and TRBJ1-6, with D hard to call. The V gene's germline CDR1 is SQVTM and CDR2 ANQGSEA. The CDR3 loop spans 16 amino acids. Trimming pared 5 bases from V and 0 bases from J, leaving 14 bases between. The CDR3 nucleotides are TGCAGCGTTTTAAGGAGGGAGAGCTCCTATAATTCACCCCTCCACTTT. Protein: CSVLRRESSYNSPLHF. The complete variable domain, with remaining parts taken from reference TRBV29-1 and TRBJ1-6, reads SAVISQKPSRDICQRGTSLTIQCQVDSQVTMMFWYRQQPGQSLTLIATANQGSEATYESGFVIDKFPISRPNLTFSTLTVSNMSPEDSSIYLCSVLRRESSYNSPLHFGNGTRLTVT.

The chain links TRBV5-1 to TRBJ2-5, with 8 bases identical to TRBD2. Germline assignment: CDR1 SGHRS and CDR2 YFSETQ. The CDR3 contains 14 residues. The trim removed 2 bases at V and 3 bases at J, leaving 3 bases unmatched. Written as DNA, the CDR3 is TGCGCCAGCAGCTTCGGTAGCGGGAAAGAGACCCAGTACTTC. This gives the protein CASSFGSGKETQYF.

Only one count was recorded for this clone. The V gene is TRBV19, the J gene TRBJ1-1; perhaps TRBD1 as D (5 bases). The germline V gene has CDR1 LNHDA and CDR2 SQIVND (reference sequence). The CDR3 consists of 14 residues. Trimming stripped 8 bases from V and 4 bases from J, with 17 bases between. Here the CDR3 reads CASRLRGRGTEAFF. The CDR3 coding sequence is TGTGCCAGTCGCCTGAGGGGACGTGGCACTGAAGCTTTCTTT.

The chain combines TRBV19 with TRBJ2-1; 10 bases match TRBD1. J gave up 9 bases and V 6 bases, and 17 bases lay outside the gene matches. Germline V gives CDR1 LNHDA, CDR2 SQIVND (reference sequence). The CDR3 covers 17 residues. In nucleotides, the CDR3 is TGTGCCAGTAGCCCCGGGACAGGGGAAGCGACTTGGGGTGAGCAGTTCTTC. Residues: CASSPGTGEATWGEQFF.

The gene calls are TRBV5-5 and TRBJ1-5; D gene unclear. CDR1 is SGHKS, CDR2 YYEKEE, per germline (reference sequence). CDR3 length: 13 residues. V was cut by 2 bases and J by 6 bases, with 9 bases left in between. The CDR3 DNA reads as TGTGCCAGCAGCTTAGGGTTGAGTCAGCCCCAGCATTTT. Amino acids: CASSLGLSQPQHF.

This clone was seen a few times. The J gene is TRBJ2-7, the V gene TRBV2, with 9 bases that match TRBD2. With V trimmed by 6 bases and J by 2 bases, 8 bases remained unmatched. Germline CDR1 is SNHLY and CDR2 is FYNNEI. This CDR3 has 15 residues. CDR3 region: CASRSAGGPAYEQYF. For the CDR3, the DNA is TGTGCCAGCAGATCTGCGGGAGGGCCGGCCTACGAGCAGTACTTC.

The rearrangement joins TRBV7-9 to TRBJ2-5; 7 nucleotides match TRBD1. The CDR3 is 17 residues long. Germline V gene lookup returns CDR1 SEHNR and CDR2 FQNEAQ (reference sequence). The J segment lost 3 bases and the V segment lost 4 bases, leaving 14 bases of the junction unmatched. The CDR3 DNA sequence: TGTGCCAGCAGCTCGGCTAACAGGGGCCGAATAAAAGAGACCCAGTACTTC. Amino acid sequence: CASSSANRGRIKETQYF.

The chain is built from TRBV5-4 and TRBJ1-3; TRBD1 is a possible D gene (5 bases). CDR1 SGHNT and CDR2 YYREEE come from the germline V gene (reference sequence). This CDR3 spans 15 amino acids. Trimming pared 3 bases from V and 0 bases from J, leaving 10 bases between. The CDR3 reads CASSSATDSGNTIYF. The CDR3 DNA is TGTGCCAGCAGCTCAGCGACAGACTCTGGAAACACCATATATTTT.

The rearrangement joins TRBV29-1 to TRBJ2-3; tentatively, D is TRBD1 (6 bases). The CDR3 has 11 residues. Germline lookup yields CDR1 SQVTM and CDR2 ANQGSEA. Trimming shortened V by 5 bases and J by 10 bases, and 13 bases separated the two germline ends. CDR3 protein: CSVLTGQSQYF. The CDR3 nucleotides are TGCAGCGTTCTAACAGGGCAATCGCAGTATTTT.

The chain links TRBV27 to TRBJ2-3; 14 bases fit TRBD2. Trimming cost V 4 bases and J 0 bases; bases outside gene matches: 6. The CDR3 consists of 18 residues. CDR1 and CDR2 (germline): MNHEY, SMNVEV (reference sequence). The CDR3 here is CASSSGLAGVFSTDTQYF. In DNA form, the CDR3 reads TGTGCCAGCAGTTCGGGACTAGCGGGAGTTTTTAGCACAGATACGCAGTATTTT.

V is TRBV6-1 and J is TRBJ1-1, with 8 positions matching TRBD1. The CDR3 has 15 amino acids. Germline CDR1 reads MNHNS; CDR2 reads SASEGT. The V segment lost 5 bases and the J segment 5 bases; nucleotides outside the gene matches: 10. CDR3 bases: TGTGCCAGCAGTTTGGAGGGACAGGCGGGGACTGAAGCTTTCTTT. Protein: CASSLEGQAGTEAFF.

The genes are TRBV6-5 and TRBJ1-1; D unresolved. The germline gives CDR1 MNHEY, CDR2 SVGAGI. This CDR3 has 13 amino acids. V dropped 5 bases and J dropped 1 base, with 8 bases sitting between them. The CDR3 DNA reads as TGTGCCAGCAGTCACCAGAAGAACACTGAAGCTTTCTTT. Its protein is CASSHQKNTEAFF.

This chain links TRBV7-9 with TRBJ2-1; TRBD2 aligns across 8 bases. V gave up 1 base and J gave up 8 bases; unmatched junction bases: 13. The CDR3 consists of 17 residues. Germline CDR1 is SEHNR and CDR2 is FQNEAQ (reference sequence). The DNA of the CDR3 is TGTGCCAGCAGCTTAGAGCCCCAGGGGTCCGGGGGGGATGAGCAGTTCTTC. Encoded protein: CASSLEPQGSGGDEQFF.

The chain carries TRBV13 and TRBJ2-1, with D unclear. The CDR3 has 15 residues. The V gene's germline CDR1 is PRHDT and CDR2 FYEKMQ (reference sequence). The V end was cut by 6 bases, the J end by 4 bases, with 16 bases between. The CDR3 spells CASSKGGSPYNEQFF. In DNA form, the CDR3 reads TGTGCCAGCAGTAAAGGTGGTTCCCCGTACAATGAGCAGTTCTTC.

This clone showed up just once. The rearrangement links TRBV15 to TRBJ2-1; possibly TRBD2 for D (6 bases). Looked up from germline, CDR1 is LNHNV and CDR2 is YYDKDF (reference sequence). CDR3 length equals 19 residues. The V end lost 3 bases, the J end lost 0 bases, and 21 bases lay between the germline ends. CDR3 sequence reads: CATSSQFGVGGTSYNEQFF. The CDR3 DNA reads as TGTGCCACCAGCAGCCAGTTTGGGGTTGGCGGGACCTCCTACAATGAGCAGTTCTTC.

The genes are TRBV2 and TRBJ1-2; D is perhaps TRBD1 (6 bases). The germline V and J ends were trimmed by 6 bases and 7 bases, with 21 bases remaining between them. The CDR3 has 15 residues. Germline CDR1 is SNHLY and CDR2 is FYNNEI. CDR3 nucleotides: TGTGCCAGCAGGGAAAAAAAGGGGGTTCGGTCTGGCTACACCTTC. Amino acids: CASREKKGVRSGYTF. The full variable domain, its missing parts supplied by reference TRBV2 and TRBJ1-2, is EPEVTQTPSHQVTQMGQEVILRCVPISNHLYFYWYRQILGQKVEFLVSFYNNEISEKSEIFDDQFSVERPDGSNFTLKIRSTKLEDSAMYFCASREKKGVRSGYTFGSGTRLTVV.

This clone has a count of ten or more. The chain is built from TRBV19 and TRBJ1-1; no clear D. The CDR3 runs 15 residues. The V gene lost 11 bases and the J gene lost 0 bases, with 19 bases spanning the gap. CDR1 LNHDA and CDR2 SQIVND come from the germline V gene (reference sequence). The CDR3 DNA reads as TGTGCCTACAAACGTCGGCGGACGATGAACACTGAAGCTTTCTTT. Translating gives CAYKRRRTMNTEAFF.

This clone came up a few times. The rearrangement joins TRBV6-6 to TRBJ2-7; D not certain. The germline V gene encodes CDR1 MNHNY and CDR2 SVGAGI (reference sequence). The CDR3 runs to 12 residues. V was trimmed by 5 bases and J by 7 bases, leaving 12 bases between them. CDR3: CASSLTLGEQYF. In DNA, the CDR3 is TGTGCCAGCAGTCTCACCCTCGGAGAGCAGTACTTC.

This chain joins TRBV5-1 and TRBJ2-7; tentatively, D is TRBD1 or TRBD2 (5 bases each). CDR1 is SGHRS, CDR2 YFSETQ, per germline. This CDR3 region has 12 residues. V was pared by 1 base and J by 10 bases, with 12 bases between. In DNA, the CDR3 is TGCGCCAGCAGCTTGTTCCTAGGGGACCAGTACTTC. Translating gives CASSLFLGDQYF.

V is TRBV6-5 and J is TRBJ2-6, with D hard to call. V gave up 1 base and J gave up 0 bases, with 4 bases separating them. The length of the CDR3 is 15 residues. Looked up from germline, CDR1 is MNHEY and CDR2 is SVGAGI. The CDR3 DNA reads as TGTGCCAGCAGTTACTATGGCTCTGGGGCCAACGTCCTGACTTTC. As protein: CASSYYGSGANVLTF.